These T cell receptor beta chains were read from a single sample in a study of T cell responses to AZD1222 COVID-19 vaccine. The assay was immunoSEQ multiplex PCR, and TCRdb's table has in-frame clones only and misses some. Of approximately 14,000 clones listed, under 90% are singletons. Sequenced material: peripheral blood, taken 28 days after the second AZD1222 dose. The origin of the receptors is an adult who received the AZD1222 COVID-19 vaccine. The CDR3 runs from the conserved cysteine through the conserved F or W. D genes are given only for firm matches. Expanded clones get a size class; other rows say once, few or many, or leave the size out.

size: once
V: TRBV6-1
J: TRBJ2-7
D: TRBD2
CDR3: CASSESASGNSYEQYF
DNA: TGTGCCAGCAGTGAATCCGCTAGCGGGAACTCCTACGAGCAGTACTTC

size: -
V: TRBV28
J: TRBJ2-1
D: -
CDR3: CASSAGGYRKPYNEQFF
DNA: TGTGCCAGCAGTGCCGGGGGCTACAGGAAACCCTACAATGAGCAGTTCTTC

size: -
V: TRBV27
J: TRBJ1-2
D: TRBD1
CDR3: CASSLTGEGGGYTF
DNA: TGTGCCAGCAGTTTAACAGGGGAGGGGGGCGGCTACACCTTC

size: -
V: TRBV3-1/TRBV3-2
J: TRBJ2-1
D: TRBD2
CDR3: CASSPIAGGNEQFF
DNA: TGTGCCAGCAGCCCCATAGCGGGGGGGAATGAGCAGTTCTTC

size: -
V: TRBV5-6
J: TRBJ2-7
D: TRBD1
CDR3: CASSPGNRGGYEQYF
DNA: TGTGCCAGCAGCCCGGGGAACAGGGGTGGCTACGAGCAGTACTTC

size: -
V: TRBV30
J: TRBJ1-6
D: -
CDR3: CAGGRGYGNSPLHF
DNA: TGTGCCGGGGGAAGGGGCTACGGCAATTCACCCCTCCACTTT

size: -
V: TRBV9
J: TRBJ1-1
D: -
CDR3: CASSSGAVSTEAFF
DNA: TGTGCCAGCAGCTCGGGGGCAGTTTCTACTGAAGCTTTCTTT

size: -
V: TRBV9
J: TRBJ1-5
D: -
CDR3: CASSVGPPGWGNQPQHF
DNA: TGTGCCAGCAGCGTAGGCCCCCCGGGATGGGGGAATCAGCCCCAGCATTTT

size: -
V: TRBV18
J: TRBJ1-5
D: -
CDR3: CASSPPLGRRAPNQPQHF
DNA: TGTGCCAGCTCACCACCGCTCGGCAGGAGGGCCCCAAATCAGCCCCAGCATTTT

size: -
V: TRBV6-6
J: TRBJ1-1
D: TRBD1
CDR3: CASSSGQGIVTEAFF
DNA: TGTGCCAGCAGTTCGGGACAGGGCATCGTCACTGAAGCTTTCTTT

size: large
V: TRBV9
J: TRBJ2-7
D: -
CDR3: CASSVLAGPTYEQYF
DNA: TGTGCCAGCAGCGTTTTGGCAGGGCCGACCTACGAGCAGTACTTC

size: -
V: TRBV19
J: TRBJ1-2
D: TRBD1
CDR3: CASSPQQGPSYGYTF
DNA: TGTGCCAGTAGTCCACAACAGGGGCCCAGCTATGGCTACACCTTC

size: once
V: TRBV29-1
J: TRBJ2-2
D: -
CDR3: CSVEDVWHTGELFF
DNA: TGCAGCGTTGAAGATGTTTGGCACACCGGGGAGCTGTTTTTT

size: few
V: TRBV25-1
J: TRBJ1-5
D: -
CDR3: CASSTTGANQPQHF
DNA: TGTGCCAGCAGTACGACAGGAGCCAATCAGCCCCAGCATTTT

size: -
V: TRBV7-2
J: TRBJ2-1
D: -
CDR3: CASSLSKYNEQFF
DNA: TGTGCCAGCAGCTTATCAAAATACAATGAGCAGTTCTTC

size: -
V: TRBV25-1
J: TRBJ1-1
D: -
CDR3: CASSDFRRPNTEAFF
DNA: TGTGCCAGCAGTGATTTTCGACGGCCGAACACTGAAGCTTTCTTT

size: -
V: TRBV5-6
J: TRBJ2-7
D: -
CDR3: CASSLGLGRMLYEQYF
DNA: TGTGCCAGCAGCTTAGGGCTGGGACGGATGCTTTACGAGCAGTACTTC

size: few
V: TRBV10-1
J: TRBJ2-2
D: -
CDR3: CASSDPGCTGELFF
DNA: TGCGCCAGCAGTGATCCAGGGTGTACCGGGGAGCTGTTTTTT

size: -
V: TRBV3-1/TRBV3-2
J: TRBJ2-5
D: -
CDR3: CASSQGWGYQETQYF
DNA: TGTGCCAGCAGCCAAGGGTGGGGGTACCAAGAGACCCAGTACTTC

size: -
V: TRBV5-1
J: TRBJ1-1
D: -
CDR3: CASSSRTGRLTEAFF
DNA: TGCGCCAGCAGCTCCCGTACAGGAAGGCTTACTGAAGCTTTCTTT

size: -
V: TRBV11-2
J: TRBJ2-7
D: -
CDR3: CASSLVAGPRYEQYF
DNA: TGTGCCAGCAGCTTAGTTGCGGGACCGCGGTACGAGCAGTACTTC

size: -
V: TRBV24-1
J: TRBJ2-2
D: -
CDR3: CATSDAGLGTGELFF
DNA: TGTGCCACCAGTGACGCCGGCCTTGGGACCGGGGAGCTGTTTTTT

size: -
V: TRBV5-1
J: TRBJ2-3
D: TRBD1
CDR3: CASSLGTGNTDTQYF
DNA: TGCGCCAGCAGCTTGGGGACAGGAAACACAGATACGCAGTATTTT

size: -
V: TRBV28
J: TRBJ1-5
D: TRBD1
CDR3: CASSPGTGHQPQHF
DNA: TGTGCCAGCAGTCCCGGGACAGGGCATCAGCCCCAGCATTTT

size: -
V: TRBV6-4
J: TRBJ1-5
D: TRBD1
CDR3: CASSDSFRDRDNQPQHF
DNA: TGTGCCAGCAGTGACTCTTTCAGGGACAGAGACAATCAGCCCCAGCATTTT

size: -
V: TRBV4-2
J: TRBJ1-2
D: -
CDR3: CASSQDRLRNFYGYTF
DNA: TGTGCCAGCAGCCAAGATCGCCTAAGGAACTTCTATGGCTACACCTTC

size: -
V: TRBV19
J: TRBJ2-3
D: -
CDR3: CASEGDTQYF
DNA: TGTGCCAGCGAGGGTGATACGCAGTATTTT

size: -
V: TRBV2
J: TRBJ1-1
D: TRBD1
CDR3: CASSTPPGTGLLAGTEAFF
DNA: TGTGCCAGCAGTACACCGCCTGGGACAGGGCTGTTAGCTGGCACTGAAGCTTTCTTT

size: -
V: TRBV27
J: TRBJ2-3
D: -
CDR3: CASSLSPGHTDTQYF
DNA: TGTGCCAGCAGTTTATCACCGGGGCACACAGATACGCAGTATTTT

size: -
V: TRBV6-5
J: TRBJ2-7
D: -
CDR3: CASRRDQPYEQYF
DNA: TGTGCCAGCCGCCGGGACCAACCCTACGAGCAGTACTTC

size: -
V: TRBV6-2/TRBV6-3
J: TRBJ1-2
D: TRBD1
CDR3: CASSYHAGTVLFTF
DNA: TGTGCCAGCAGTTATCACGCCGGGACAGTGTTGTTCACCTTC

size: -
V: TRBV28
J: TRBJ1-1
D: -
CDR3: CASTRDETEAFF
DNA: TGTGCCAGCACTCGGGACGAGACTGAAGCTTTCTTT

size: -
V: TRBV5-1
J: TRBJ1-4
D: -
CDR3: CASSLSQPYNEKLFF
DNA: TGCGCCAGCAGCTTGTCGCAGCCGTATAATGAAAAACTGTTTTTT

size: -
V: TRBV28
J: TRBJ2-1
D: TRBD1
CDR3: CASSLFGQGNEQFF
DNA: TGTGCCAGCAGTTTATTTGGACAGGGGAATGAGCAGTTCTTC

size: -
V: TRBV7-2
J: TRBJ1-4
D: TRBD1
CDR3: CASSLVPGQGFEKLFF
DNA: TGTGCCAGCAGCTTAGTGCCAGGACAGGGCTTTGAAAAACTGTTTTTT

size: -
V: TRBV7-2
J: TRBJ1-3
D: TRBD1
CDR3: CASSLDFGDRALSGNTIYF
DNA: TGTGCCAGCAGCTTAGATTTCGGGGACAGGGCGCTATCTGGAAACACCATATATTTT

size: -
V: TRBV18
J: TRBJ1-2
D: -
CDR3: CASSSIGTGNYGYTF
DNA: TGTGCCAGCTCATCTATTGGGACTGGAAACTATGGCTACACCTTC

size: -
V: TRBV4-2
J: TRBJ2-7
D: -
CDR3: CASSQDLGGYEQYF
DNA: TGTGCCAGCAGCCAAGATTTGGGGGGCTACGAGCAGTACTTC

size: -
V: TRBV18
J: TRBJ1-1
D: -
CDR3: CASSPPDSPEAFF
DNA: TGTGCCAGCTCACCGCCAGACAGTCCTGAAGCTTTCTTT

size: -
V: TRBV30
J: TRBJ1-2
D: -
CDR3: CAWSWGSPGYTF
DNA: TGTGCCTGGAGCTGGGGGTCTCCTGGCTACACCTTC

size: -
V: TRBV7-2
J: TRBJ2-4
D: TRBD2
CDR3: CASSPAGGRFDIQYF
DNA: TGTGCCAGCAGCCCCGCAGGCGGGAGATTCGACATTCAGTACTTC

size: -
V: TRBV6-2/TRBV6-3
J: TRBJ1-5
D: -
CDR3: CASSYSVGAGQPQHF
DNA: TGTGCCAGCAGTTACTCTGTGGGGGCAGGCCAGCCCCAGCATTTT

size: once
V: TRBV19
J: TRBJ1-2
D: TRBD1
CDR3: CASSIPDRVWGGYTF
DNA: TGTGCCAGTAGTATTCCGGACAGGGTCTGGGGTGGCTACACCTTC

size: -
V: TRBV5-1
J: TRBJ1-4
D: -
CDR3: CASSLMPRQPNEKLFF
DNA: TGCGCCAGCAGCTTGATGCCGAGACAGCCTAATGAAAAACTGTTTTTT

size: -
V: TRBV4-2
J: TRBJ2-7
D: TRBD2
CDR3: CASSPLAGREQYF
DNA: TGTGCCAGCAGCCCGCTAGCGGGAAGGGAGCAGTACTTC

size: once
V: TRBV29-1
J: TRBJ2-5
D: TRBD1
CDR3: CSVDAQGGETQYF
DNA: TGCAGCGTTGATGCACAGGGGGGAGAGACCCAGTACTTC

size: -
V: TRBV20-1
J: TRBJ1-2
D: -
CDR3: CSAGGVEGYTF
DNA: TGCAGTGCTGGGGGGGTAGAGGGCTACACCTTC

size: -
V: TRBV9
J: TRBJ2-1
D: -
CDR3: CASSVAPAGDEQFF
DNA: TGTGCCAGCAGCGTTGCCCCCGCCGGGGATGAGCAGTTCTTC

size: -
V: TRBV19
J: TRBJ1-1
D: -
CDR3: CASQRFGENTEAFF
DNA: TGTGCCAGTCAGAGATTTGGAGAGAACACTGAAGCTTTCTTT

size: -
V: TRBV7-2
J: TRBJ1-4
D: -
CDR3: CASSFYQAEKLFF
DNA: TGTGCCAGCAGCTTCTATCAGGCAGAAAAACTGTTTTTT

size: -
V: TRBV27
J: TRBJ1-1
D: -
CDR3: CASSLGGREAFF
DNA: TGTGCCAGCAGTTTAGGAGGGAGAGAAGCTTTCTTT

size: few
V: TRBV5-5
J: TRBJ2-1
D: -
CDR3: CASHRVEGGYYNEQFF
DNA: TGTGCCAGCCACAGGGTGGAGGGGGGCTATTACAATGAGCAGTTCTTC

size: -
V: TRBV7-9
J: TRBJ1-2
D: TRBD1
CDR3: CASSSTGTVSGVGYTF
DNA: TGTGCCAGCAGCTCCACCGGGACAGTCTCGGGGGTGGGCTACACCTTC

size: -
V: TRBV27
J: TRBJ2-3
D: -
CDR3: CASKVSRGTDTQYF
DNA: TGTGCCAGCAAGGTCAGCCGTGGCACAGATACGCAGTATTTT